Shown below are 18 T cell receptor beta chains from a single sample sequenced in a study of naive and memory T cell subsets. The beta constant-region primer was an equimolar mix of two oligonucleotides covering TRBC1 and TRBC2. Four rounds of PCR amplified the ligated cDNA using nested alpha and beta constant-region primers plus SP2. TCRdb reanalysed the UMI-ligation and nested PCR reads using MiXCR and keeps one entry per CDR3 protein. The profile shows about 34,000 distinct CDR3 sequences, 18% of them singletons. The sample was effector memory CD4+ T cells from blood. The subset here: effector memory, CD45RA- CD27-. These TCRs come from a human donor in good health.

This chain uses TRBV3-1 with TRBJ2-1; no reliable D call. The CDR3 consists of 11 residues. V lost 10 bases and J 4 bases, leaving 8 bases between the germline ends. In germline, CDR1 is LGHDT, CDR2 YNNKEL (reference sequence). CDR3 DNA sequence: TGTGCCACTCAAAAGTACAATGAGCAGTTCTTC. Its translation is CATQKYNEQFF.

This rearrangement joins TRBV6-6 to TRBJ2-7; 7 positions match TRBD2. The V and J ends lost 5 bases and 0 bases, in that order; junction bases with no gene match: 1. CDR3 length equals 13 residues. Germline V gives CDR1 MNHNY, CDR2 SVGAGI (reference sequence). CDR3 DNA sequence: TGTGCCAGCAGTGGGACTAACTCCTACGAGCAGTACTTC. Translating gives CASSGTNSYEQYF.

This clonotype came up a few times. This chain connects TRBV20-1 to TRBJ2-1, with D possibly being TRBD2 (6 bases). The CDR3 extends over 15 amino acids. Germline loops: CDR1 DFQATT, CDR2 SNEGSKA (reference sequence). Trimming took off 3 bases at V and 11 bases at J, with 23 bases between the two ends. The CDR3 sequence: CSASLPGVGAGQQFF. CDR3 nucleotides: TGCAGTGCTAGTCTACCGGGAGTTGGAGCGGGTCAGCAGTTCTTC.

This clonotype was observed a handful of times. The rearrangement links TRBV7-2 to TRBJ1-4; tentatively, D is TRBD1 (6 bases). Germline assignment: CDR1 SGHTA and CDR2 FQGNSA. This CDR3 region has 18 residues. The V gene lost 1 base and the J gene lost 4 bases, with 19 bases spanning the gap. This chain's CDR3 is CASSLDLPVQGINEKLFF. The CDR3 DNA reads TGTGCCAGCAGCTTAGATCTTCCGGTACAGGGCATTAATGAAAAACTGTTTTTT.

This clonotype turned up a few times. The V and J genes are TRBV20-1 and TRBJ2-5; no clear D gene. CDR1 is DFQATT and CDR2 is SNEGSKA in the germline V gene (reference sequence). V gave up 3 bases and J gave up 5 bases, with 7 bases separating them. The CDR3 consists of 11 residues. This chain's CDR3 is CSARTGETQYF. The DNA of the CDR3 is TGCAGTGCTAGGACCGGGGAGACCCAGTACTTC.

This clonotype was counted ten times or more. J is TRBJ1-1 and V is TRBV29-1; the match to TRBD1 covers 7 bases. CDR3 size: 14 residues. CDR1 is SQVTM, CDR2 ANQGSEA, per germline. J gave up 4 bases and V 0 bases, and 5 bases lay outside the gene matches. This CDR3 is CSVEDAQGTTEAFF. The CDR3 DNA is TGCAGCGTTGAAGATGCACAGGGGACCACTGAAGCTTTCTTT.

J is TRBJ2-1 and V is TRBV12-5, with 10 positions matching TRBD1. Germline trimming cut 0 bases from V and 6 bases from J; bases unmatched to any gene: 11. The CDR3 loop spans 18 amino acids. Germline V gene sequence: CDR1 LGHNT, CDR2 FRNRAP. CDR3 protein: CASGLVKEGQGLFNEQFF. In DNA, the CDR3 is TGTGCTAGTGGTTTGGTAAAAGAGGGACAGGGGCTATTCAATGAGCAGTTCTTC.

This clonotype showed up many times. The chain combines TRBV28 with TRBJ1-4; D unresolved. Germline V gene data show CDR1 as MDHEN and CDR2 as SYDVKM. This CDR3 is 12 amino acids long. The V end was cut by 7 bases, the J end by 4 bases, with 7 bases between. CDR3 sequence: CASKFYNEKLFF. CDR3 coding DNA: TGTGCCAGCAAATTTTATAATGAAAAACTGTTTTTT.

This clonotype was seen repeatedly, ten times or more. The V call is TRBV6-6, the J call TRBJ1-2; D not resolved. This CDR3 comprises 14 residues. In germline, CDR1 is MNHNY, CDR2 SVGAGI (reference sequence). V lost 4 bases, J lost 4 bases, and 13 bases lay in between. DNA for the CDR3: TGTGCCAGCAGTTTCAACAGCAGAAGCTATGGCTACACCTTC. Translating it yields CASSFNSRSYGYTF.

This clonotype was observed a few times. The CDR3 DNA sequence: TGCAGTGCTAGAGATCTTCTGAGGGGTGAGCAGTTCTTC. Encoded protein: CSARDLLRGEQFF. This sequence joins TRBV20-1 and TRBJ2-1; D assignment may be TRBD1 or TRBD2 (5 bases each). The CDR3 totals 13 residues. Looked up from germline, CDR1 is DFQATT and CDR2 is SNEGSKA (reference sequence). Deletions cut 0 bases from V and 9 bases from J, with 12 bases between.

The chain is built from TRBV24-1 and TRBJ2-1; 8 nucleotides agree with TRBD2. Losses at the gene ends were 3 bases for V and 6 bases for J; bases not matched to a gene: 3. Germline assignment: CDR1 KGHDR and CDR2 SFDVKD. The CDR3 totals 14 residues. CDR3: CATSDPGGFNEQFF. The CDR3 DNA is TGTGCCACCAGTGATCCGGGAGGGTTCAATGAGCAGTTCTTC.

The chain links TRBV18 to TRBJ2-1; the match to TRBD2 covers 11 bases. This CDR3 is 17 amino acids long. Germline CDR1 KGHSH, CDR2 LQKENI. The ends lost 3 bases at V and 2 bases at J; junction bases unmatched: 6. The CDR3, as DNA: TGTGCCAGCTCACCTACGCTAGCGGGAGGAACCTACAATGAGCAGTTCTTC. As protein: CASSPTLAGGTYNEQFF.

Notes on this clonotype: Germline is not matched at one junction end, which may reflect a read error. The chain carries TRBV15 and TRBJ1-2; tentatively, D is TRBD1 (6 bases). The CDR3 runs 15 residues. Germline values: CDR1 LNHNV, CDR2 YYDKDF (reference sequence). CDR3 sequence: CATSRRWGANYGYTF. Here the CDR3 DNA reads TGTGCCACCAGCAGGCGTTGGGGGGCTAATTATGGCTACACCTTC.

In regard to this clonotype: This clone may be a read error of a much larger clone one base away. The V call is TRBV7-8, the J call TRBJ2-7; maybe TRBD1 (5 bases). Germline CDR1 SGHVS, CDR2 FQNEAQ. The CDR3 has 12 amino acids. Trimming took 5 bases from V and 5 from J, leaving 10 bases between them. CDR3: CASSTQDHEQYF. DNA of the CDR3: TGTGCCAGCAGCACACAGGACCACGAGCAGTACTTC. Full variable domain (rest looked up from reference TRBV7-8 and TRBJ2-7): GAGVSQSPRYKVAKRGQDVALRCDPISGHVSLFWYQQALGQGPEFLTYFQNEAQLDKSGLPSDRFFAERPEGSVSTLKIQRTQQEDSAVYLCASSTQDHEQYFGPGTRLTVT.

This clonotype is categorized as medium-sized. The chain couples TRBV7-9 to TRBJ2-1; no clear D. The germline V gene encodes CDR1 SEHNR and CDR2 FQNEAQ (reference sequence). V lost 1 base, J lost 7 bases, and 11 bases lay in between. CDR3 length equals 14 residues. CDR3 in amino acids: CASSLEQSTNEQFF. For the CDR3, the DNA is TGTGCCAGCAGCTTAGAGCAGAGTACAAATGAGCAGTTCTTC.

This clonotype occurred many times. CDR3: CASSYQGLSNQPQHF. The CDR3 DNA follows: TGTGCCAGCAGTTACCAGGGTCTTAGCAATCAGCCCCAGCATTTT. The J gene is TRBJ1-5, the V gene TRBV6-6, with D possibly matching TRBD1 (5 bases). The CDR3 is 15 amino acids. Trimming shortened V by 2 bases and J by 0 bases, and 8 bases separated the two germline ends. Looked up from germline, CDR1 is MNHNY and CDR2 is SVGAGI (reference sequence).

The chain has TRBV27 and TRBJ2-2; TRBD1 is a possible D gene (6 bases). V was cut by 1 base and J by 0 bases, with 9 bases left in between. This CDR3 has 16 residues. Looked up from germline, CDR1 is MNHEY and CDR2 is SMNVEV (reference sequence). The chain's CDR3 is CASSLLGTTNTGELFF. The CDR3, as DNA: TGTGCCAGCAGTTTATTAGGGACAACGAACACCGGGGAGCTGTTTTTT.

This clonotype was observed many times. The chain combines TRBV5-5 with TRBJ1-2; no definite D call. The CDR3 contains 13 residues. Germline assignment: CDR1 SGHKS and CDR2 YYEKEE (reference sequence). V lost 4 bases and J 2 bases, leaving 9 bases between the germline ends. The DNA of the CDR3 is TGTGCCAGCAGCACGGACCCGAACTATGGCTACACCTTC. It specifies CASSTDPNYGYTF.